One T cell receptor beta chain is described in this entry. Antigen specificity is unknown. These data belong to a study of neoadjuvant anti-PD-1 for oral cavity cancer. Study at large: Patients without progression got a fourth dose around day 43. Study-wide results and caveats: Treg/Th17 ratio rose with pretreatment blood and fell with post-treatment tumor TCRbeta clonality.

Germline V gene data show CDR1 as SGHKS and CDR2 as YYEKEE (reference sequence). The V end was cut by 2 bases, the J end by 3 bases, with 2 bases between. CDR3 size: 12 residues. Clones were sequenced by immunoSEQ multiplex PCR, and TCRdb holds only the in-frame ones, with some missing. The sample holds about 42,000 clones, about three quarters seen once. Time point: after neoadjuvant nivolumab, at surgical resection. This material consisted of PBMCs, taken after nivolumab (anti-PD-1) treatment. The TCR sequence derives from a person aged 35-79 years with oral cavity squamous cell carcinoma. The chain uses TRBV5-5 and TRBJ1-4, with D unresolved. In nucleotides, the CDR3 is TGTGCCAGCAGCTTTCCTAATGAAAAACTGTTTTTT. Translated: CASSFPNEKLFF. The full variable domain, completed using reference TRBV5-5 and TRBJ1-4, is DAGVTQSPTHLIKTRGQQVTLRCSPISGHKSVSWYQQVLGQGPQFIFQYYEKEERGRGNFPDRFSARQFPNYSSELNVNALLLGDSALYLCASSFPNEKLFFGSGTQLSVL.